This TCR beta chain stems from a study of blood T cell repertoires in COVID-19. Trimming took 10 bases from V and 3 from J, leaving 5 bases between them. In germline, CDR1 is SGHRS, CDR2 YFSETQ. The CDR3 runs to 10 residues. Produced via immunoSEQ multiplex PCR; TCRdb's table is partial and in-frame only. Among 200,000 or so clones listed, roughly 86% were seen once. Sequenced: peripheral blood. The TCR sequence derives from a man in his sixties with acute or convalescent COVID-19. V gene TRBV5-1 combines with J gene TRBJ1-3; D is unclear. The CDR3 nucleotides read TGCGCCGTCGGTGGAAACACCATATATTTT. Translated, it gives CAVGGNTIYF.